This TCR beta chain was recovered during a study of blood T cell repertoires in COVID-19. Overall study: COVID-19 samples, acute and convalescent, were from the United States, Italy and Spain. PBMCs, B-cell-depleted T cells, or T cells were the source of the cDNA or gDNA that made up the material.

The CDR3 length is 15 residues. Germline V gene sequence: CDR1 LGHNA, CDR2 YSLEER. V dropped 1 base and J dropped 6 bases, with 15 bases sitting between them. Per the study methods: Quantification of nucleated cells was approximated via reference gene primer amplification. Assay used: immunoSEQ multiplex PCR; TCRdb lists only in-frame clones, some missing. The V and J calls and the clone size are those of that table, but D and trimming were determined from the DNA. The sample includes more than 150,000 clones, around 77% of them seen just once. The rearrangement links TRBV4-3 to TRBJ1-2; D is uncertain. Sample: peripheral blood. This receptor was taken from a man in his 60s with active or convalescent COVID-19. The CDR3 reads CASSQGRGGSDGYTF. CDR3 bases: TGCGCCAGCAGCCAAGGAAGAGGAGGTTCAGATGGCTACACCTTC.